These 14 T cell receptor beta chains were all obtained from the same sample, sequenced in a study of shared clonotypes between healthy human individuals. Some clones are missing from TCRdb's copy, which holds only in-frame ones; the method was immunoSEQ multiplex PCR. This sample has 1.4 million to 1.5 million clones, with around 97% found just once. What was sequenced was naive CD4+ T cells sorted from blood. Subset meaning: CD45RA+ positively selected. The receptor source for this set is a man aged 30 to 39 in good health.

The table lists this clone with a count of one. The V call is TRBV7-2, the J call TRBJ2-1, with a possible D match to TRBD2 (6 bases). V gave up 5 bases and J gave up 10 bases, with 15 bases separating them. The germline V gene has CDR1 SGHTA and CDR2 FQGNSA. This CDR3 comprises 13 residues. CDR3 region: CASSLHTSSEQFF. The CDR3 DNA reads TGTGCCAGCAGCCTACACACTAGCTCAGAGCAGTTCTTC.

The chain carries TRBV7-3 and TRBJ2-5; D may match TRBD1 or TRBD2 (5 bases each). Trimming left V 5 bases short and J 7 bases short, with 20 bases between. This CDR3 contains 15 residues. Germline CDR1 SGHTA, CDR2 FQGTGA. The CDR3 sequence is CASSQTREGIGTQYF. The CDR3 DNA reads TGTGCCAGCAGCCAAACTAGAGAGGGGATCGGGACCCAGTACTTC.

The V call is TRBV14, the J call TRBJ2-1; 11 nucleotides align to TRBD2. CDR1 and CDR2 (germline): SGHDN, FVKESK. The CDR3 sequence is 18 residues long. V lost 4 bases to trimming and J lost 2 bases; unmatched junction nucleotides: 10. The CDR3 loop reads CASSLLTSGKLAYNEQFF. In DNA form, the CDR3 reads TGTGCCAGCAGCCTCCTGACTAGCGGGAAATTGGCCTACAATGAGCAGTTCTTC.

The chain combines TRBV5-1 with TRBJ2-7, with 7 bases that match TRBD2. The length of the CDR3 is 16 residues. J was trimmed by 2 bases and V by 2 bases; bases with no gene match: 10. Looked up from germline, CDR1 is SGHRS and CDR2 is YFSETQ. CDR3 residues: CASSFGLGPTPYEQYF. The CDR3 coding sequence is TGCGCCAGCAGCTTTGGACTAGGGCCCACCCCCTACGAGCAGTACTTC.

The rearrangement uses TRBV9 and TRBJ2-1, with D tentatively TRBD2 (6 bases). The germline V and J ends were trimmed by 4 bases and 6 bases, with 14 bases remaining between them. CDR1 is SGDLS, CDR2 YYNGEE, per germline. The CDR3 is 14 amino acids. The CDR3: CASSKMTSSNEQFF. The DNA for the CDR3 is TGTGCCAGCAGCAAAATGACTAGTTCCAATGAGCAGTTCTTC.

V gene TRBV7-2 combines with J gene TRBJ2-3; 10 bases are a match to TRBD2. The ends lost 2 bases at V and 4 bases at J; junction bases unmatched: 6. CDR1 is SGHTA and CDR2 is FQGNSA in the germline V gene. The CDR3 extends over 16 amino acids. The CDR3 sequence: CASSLTTSGMSDTQYF. In DNA form, the CDR3 reads TGTGCCAGCAGCTTAACTACTAGCGGGATGTCAGATACGCAGTATTTT. Complete variable domain (other parts from reference TRBV7-2 and TRBJ2-3): GAGVSQSPSNKVTEKGKDVELRCDPISGHTALYWYRQSLGQGLEFLIYFQGNSAPDKSGLPSDRFSAERTGGSVSTLTIQRTQQEDSAVYLCASSLTTSGMSDTQYFGPGTRLTVL.

The chain is built from TRBV6-1 and TRBJ2-7; D is possibly TRBD2 (6 bases). Trimming cost V 8 bases and J 0 bases, with 17 bases left between them. Per germline, CDR1 MNHNS and CDR2 SASEGT. The CDR3 has 15 amino acids. The CDR3 DNA reads as TGTGCCAGCCAAACGGGCGGGACCCCCTCCTACGAGCAGTACTTC. Its protein product is CASQTGGTPSYEQYF.

This clone came up once. V is TRBV7-3 and J is TRBJ2-3; 8 nucleotides line up with TRBD1. V lost 5 bases to trimming and J lost 1 base; unmatched junction nucleotides: 5. Germline-derived CDR1 and CDR2 are SGHTA and FQGTGA. The CDR3 is made up of 15 amino acids. CDR3 residues: CASSPDRGGTDTQYF. In nucleotides, the CDR3 is TGTGCCAGCAGCCCAGACAGGGGCGGCACAGATACGCAGTATTTT.

V gene TRBV6-1 combines with J gene TRBJ2-5; maybe TRBD1 (6 bases). The CDR3 has 14 residues. In germline, CDR1 is MNHNS, CDR2 SASEGT. V was pared by 5 bases and J by 7 bases, with 17 bases between. As DNA, the CDR3 is TGTGCCAGCAGTTCCCTCCAGGGACATGTGACCCAGTACTTC. It yields the protein CASSSLQGHVTQYF.

This chain uses TRBV19 with TRBJ1-5; no clear D. The CDR3 consists of 14 residues. V lost 1 base and J 7 bases, leaving 11 bases between the germline ends. CDR1 is LNHDA, CDR2 SQIVND, per germline (reference sequence). Written as DNA, the CDR3 is TGTGCCAGTAGTATAGTTGGGGTCGGGCAGCCCCAGCATTTT. It yields the protein CASSIVGVGQPQHF. The entire variable domain, with the rest obtained from reference TRBV19 and TRBJ1-5, is as follows: DGGITQSPKYLFRKEGQNVTLSCEQNLNHDAMYWYRQDPGQGLRLIYYSQIVNDFQKGDIAEGYSVSREKKESFPLTVTSAQKNPTAFYLCASSIVGVGQPQHFGDGTRLSIL.

The chain couples TRBV6-5 to TRBJ2-1; 8 bases are shared with TRBD2. Per germline, CDR1 MNHEY and CDR2 SVGAGI. The CDR3 runs 13 residues. V lost 0 bases and J lost 12; bases outside the gene matches: 4. The CDR3 DNA reads TGTGCCAGCAGTTACTCCGAGGGACTAGGGCAGTTCTTC. It codes for CASSYSEGLGQFF.

This sequence joins TRBV4-3 and TRBJ2-1; D is ambiguous. The germline gives CDR1 LGHNA, CDR2 YSLEER. This CDR3 spans 16 amino acids. V lost 0 bases to trimming and J lost 2 bases, with 11 bases between them. The CDR3 loop is CASSQDHTKTYNEQFF. DNA for the CDR3: TGCGCCAGCAGCCAAGACCATACCAAGACCTACAATGAGCAGTTCTTC.

This clone was detected only once. The gene calls are TRBV29-1 and TRBJ2-3; D gene unclear. Germline lookup yields CDR1 SQVTM and CDR2 ANQGSEA. Deletions cut 6 bases from V and 4 bases from J, with 8 bases between. The CDR3 length is 11 residues. The CDR3 is CSVHSSDTQYF. CDR3 DNA sequence: TGCAGCGTGCATAGTTCAGATACGCAGTATTTT.

This sequence joins TRBV10-3 and TRBJ2-1; D gene unclear. From germline, CDR1 is ENHRY and CDR2 SYGVKD. With 0 bases removed from V and 6 bases from J, the gap between germline ends came to 9 bases. The CDR3 is made up of 14 amino acids. The CDR3 protein is CAISESLGVNEQFF. The DNA of the CDR3 is TGTGCCATCAGTGAGTCGTTGGGTGTCAATGAGCAGTTCTTC.